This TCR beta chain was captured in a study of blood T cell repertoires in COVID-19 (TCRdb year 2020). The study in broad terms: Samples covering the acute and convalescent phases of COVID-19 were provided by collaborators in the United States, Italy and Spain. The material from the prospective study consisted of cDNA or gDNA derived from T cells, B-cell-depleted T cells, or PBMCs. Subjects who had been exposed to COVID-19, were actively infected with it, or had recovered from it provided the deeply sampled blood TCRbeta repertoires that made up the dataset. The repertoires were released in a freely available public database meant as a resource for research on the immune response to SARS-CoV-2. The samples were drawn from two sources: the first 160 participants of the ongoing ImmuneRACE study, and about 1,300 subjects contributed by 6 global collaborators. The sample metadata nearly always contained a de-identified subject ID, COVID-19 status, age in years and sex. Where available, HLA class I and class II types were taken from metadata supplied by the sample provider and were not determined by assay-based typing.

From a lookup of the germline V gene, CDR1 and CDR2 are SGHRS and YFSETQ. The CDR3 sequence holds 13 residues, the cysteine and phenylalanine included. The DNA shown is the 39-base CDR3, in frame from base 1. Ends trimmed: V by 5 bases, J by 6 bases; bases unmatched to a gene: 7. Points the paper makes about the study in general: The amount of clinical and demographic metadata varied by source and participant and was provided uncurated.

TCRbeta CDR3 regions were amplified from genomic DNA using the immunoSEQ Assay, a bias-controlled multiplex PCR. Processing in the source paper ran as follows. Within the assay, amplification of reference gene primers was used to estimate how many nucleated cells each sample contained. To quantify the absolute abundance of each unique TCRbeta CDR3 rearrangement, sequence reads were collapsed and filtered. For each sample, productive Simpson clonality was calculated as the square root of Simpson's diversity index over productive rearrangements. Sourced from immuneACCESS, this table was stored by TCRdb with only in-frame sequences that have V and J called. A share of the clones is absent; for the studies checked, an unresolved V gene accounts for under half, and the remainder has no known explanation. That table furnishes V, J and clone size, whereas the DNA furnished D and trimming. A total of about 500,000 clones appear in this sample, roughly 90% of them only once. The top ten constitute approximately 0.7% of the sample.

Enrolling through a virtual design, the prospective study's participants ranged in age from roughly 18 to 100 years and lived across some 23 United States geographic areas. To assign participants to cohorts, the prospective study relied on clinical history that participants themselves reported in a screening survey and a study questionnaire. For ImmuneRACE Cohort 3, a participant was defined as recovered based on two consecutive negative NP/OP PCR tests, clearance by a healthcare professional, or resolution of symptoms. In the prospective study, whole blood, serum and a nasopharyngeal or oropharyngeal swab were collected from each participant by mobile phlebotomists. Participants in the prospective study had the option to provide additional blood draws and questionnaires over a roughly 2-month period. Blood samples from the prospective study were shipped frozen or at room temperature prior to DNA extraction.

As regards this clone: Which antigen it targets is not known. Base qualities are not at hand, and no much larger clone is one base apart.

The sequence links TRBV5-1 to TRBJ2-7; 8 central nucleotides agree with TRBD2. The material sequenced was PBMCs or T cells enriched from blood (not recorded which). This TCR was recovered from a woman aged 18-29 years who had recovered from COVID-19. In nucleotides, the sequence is TGCGCCAGCAGATACGCAAGCGGGGGCGAGCAGTACTTC. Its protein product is CASRYASGGEQYF.